The table lists the clone carrying this TCR beta chain with many counts. Donor samples were obtained from healthy Caucasian individuals from Russia, aged about 6 to 100. Drawn from each donor were around 10 milliliters of peripheral blood. A J-beta primer mix and a sample-barcoded 5' primer were used in a second PCR of roughly 6 to 12 cycles. TCRdb called the 5' RACE reads again in MiXCR, with one record for every CDR3 protein. The table has about 650,000 distinct CDR3 sequences, about 30% seen once. This entry belongs to a study of blood T cells in healthy people across ages. Sequenced sample: blood. This TCR was recovered from a woman of 80 years or more in good health.

This CDR3 is CASPVERASTYEQYF. DNA of the CDR3: TGTGCCAGCCCCGTCGAGAGGGCCAGTACCTACGAGCAGTACTTC. The chain joins TRBV6-5 to TRBJ2-7, with D possibly TRBD2 on 5 matching bases. The CDR3 extends over 15 amino acids. The germline V and J ends were trimmed by 8 bases and 2 bases, with 19 bases remaining between them. Germline V gene data show CDR1 as MNHEY and CDR2 as SVGAGI.